These 20 T cell receptor beta chains share one sample of origin, sequenced in a study of T cell changes during pregnancy in multiple sclerosis. Only in-frame clones appear in the TCRdb table, and some are missing; sequencing was by immunoSEQ multiplex PCR. The sample has some 41,000 clones; roughly nine tenths are singletons. The specimen was CD4+ T cells from peripheral blood mononuclear cells, collected in the first trimester of pregnancy. These TCRs come from a female donor with multiple sclerosis, enrolled in a pregnancy study.

This CDR3 is CASRDRGGYEQYF. CDR3 DNA: TGTGCCAGCAGGGACAGGGGAGGGTACGAGCAGTACTTC. The chain has TRBV11-2 and TRBJ2-7, with 9 bases matching TRBD1. The CDR3 has 13 amino acids. Per germline, CDR1 SGHAT and CDR2 FQNNGV. V lost 6 bases and J lost 4; bases outside the gene matches: 4.

V and J are TRBV7-3 and TRBJ2-7; 8 nucleotides line up with TRBD1. The CDR3 length is 15 residues. V shed 5 bases, J shed 2 bases, and the junction held 8 bases outside the gene matches. Germline V gene data show CDR1 as SGHTA and CDR2 as FQGTGA. CDR3 DNA: TGTGCCAGCAGCCCTTCGACAGGGGTAACCTACGAGCAGTACTTC. This translates into CASSPSTGVTYEQYF.

The chain carries TRBV25-1 and TRBJ1-6; D possibly corresponds to TRBD1 (6 bases). With 5 bases removed from V and 7 bases from J, the gap between germline ends came to 9 bases. Per germline, CDR1 MGHDK and CDR2 SYGVNS. This CDR3 spans 13 amino acids. CDR3 DNA: TGTGCCAGCAGTCTACAGGGAAATTCACCCCTCCACTTT. It yields the protein CASSLQGNSPLHF.

This chain links TRBV6-5 with TRBJ2-7, with TRBD2 matching over 9 bases. CDR3 size: 15 residues. Trimming at V came to 6 bases and at J to 1 base, leaving 7 bases not matched to a gene. Germline CDR1 reads MNHEY; CDR2 reads SVGAGI. Here the CDR3 DNA reads TGTGCCAGCAGATGGACTAGCGTGGGATCCTACGAGCAGTACTTC. Protein: CASRWTSVGSYEQYF.

J is TRBJ2-4 and V is TRBV7-4; TRBD2 aligns across 9 bases. V dropped 3 bases and J dropped 3; count of bases not matched to a gene: 15. This CDR3 is built from 19 residues. Germline CDR1 is SGHVT and CDR2 is SQSDAQ. The CDR3 sequence: CASSFPTSGRCVDKNIQYF. The CDR3 nucleotides read TGTGCCAGCAGCTTTCCGACTAGCGGCAGGTGCGTAGACAAAAACATTCAGTACTTC.

The CDR3, as DNA: TGTGCCGGGGACAGGCGATTTGAAGCTTTCTTT. Protein: CAGDRRFEAFF. The V gene is TRBV30, the J gene TRBJ1-1; 8 bases are shared with TRBD1. Losses at the gene ends were 8 bases for V and 7 bases for J; bases not matched to a gene: 6. The germline V gene encodes CDR1 GTSNPN and CDR2 SVGIG (reference sequence). The length of the CDR3 is 11 residues.

J is TRBJ1-1 and V is TRBV30; D is unresolved. Germline V CDR1 and CDR2: GTSNPN, SVGIG (reference sequence). CDR3 size: 11 residues. V was shortened by 1 base and J by 5 bases, with 5 bases between the two germline ends. The CDR3 here is CAWSERTEAFF. DNA of the CDR3: TGTGCCTGGAGTGAGAGGACTGAAGCTTTCTTT.

This clone was picked up one time. V usage is TRBV5-1 and J usage is TRBJ2-1; tentative D call: TRBD2 (7 bases). The V gene's germline CDR1 is SGHRS and CDR2 YFSETQ. The CDR3 runs 15 residues. V lost 5 bases and J 7 bases, leaving 19 bases between the germline ends. CDR3 amino acids: CASRMGAGEVNEQFF. CDR3 in DNA: TGCGCCAGCAGAATGGGGGCGGGAGAGGTGAATGAGCAGTTCTTC.

The V gene is TRBV7-9, the J gene TRBJ1-3; D perhaps matches TRBD1 (5 bases). CDR1 is SEHNR, CDR2 FQNEAQ, per germline (reference sequence). The germline V and J ends were trimmed by 5 bases and 0 bases, with 11 bases remaining between them. The CDR3 totals 15 residues. The CDR3 nucleotides read TGTGCCAGCAGCCCACAGGCGATCTCTGGAAACACCATATATTTT. Translating gives CASSPQAISGNTIYF.

The gene calls are TRBV18 and TRBJ2-1, with D tentatively TRBD1 (5 bases). Trimming took off 3 bases at V and 7 bases at J, with 13 bases between the two ends. This CDR3 comprises 14 residues. The germline V gene encodes CDR1 KGHSH and CDR2 LQKENI. The CDR3 nucleotides read TGTGCCAGCTCACCCTCGTCAGGGTGGAATGAGCAGTTCTTC. This encodes CASSPSSGWNEQFF. Full variable domain (rest looked up from reference TRBV18 and TRBJ2-1): NAGVMQNPRHLVRRRGQEARLRCSPMKGHSHVYWYRQLPEEGLKFMVYLQKENIIDESGMPKERFSAEFPKEGPSILRIQQVVRGDSAAYFCASSPSSGWNEQFFGPGTRLTVL.

The chain is built from TRBV5-4 and TRBJ2-7; 9 bases fit TRBD2. This CDR3 comprises 13 residues. Germline V gene sequence: CDR1 SGHNT, CDR2 YYREEE (reference sequence). J was trimmed by 5 bases and V by 6 bases; bases with no gene match: 6. Here the CDR3 reads CASTLAGEDEQYF. The CDR3 nucleotides are TGTGCCAGCACTTTAGCGGGGGAGGACGAGCAGTACTTC.

The chain employs TRBV19 and TRBJ1-2; perhaps TRBD1 as D (5 bases). Germline CDR1 is LNHDA and CDR2 is SQIVND (reference sequence). The CDR3 length is 11 residues. CDR3 bases: TGTGCTTCCGACAGTAACTATGGCTACACCTTC. Amino acids: CASDSNYGYTF. Looking up the rest from reference TRBV19 and TRBJ1-2 gives the full variable domain: DGGITQSPKYLFRKEGQNVTLSCEQNLNHDAMYWYRQDPGQGLRLIYYSQIVNDFQKGDIAEGYSVSREKKESFPLTVTSAQKNPTAFYLCASDSNYGYTFGSGTRLTVV.

The chain is built from TRBV21-1 and TRBJ2-7; the listed D gene, TRBD1, was not tested against the DNA. TRBV21-1 is a recognized pseudogene. The CDR3 has 16 amino acids. Here the CDR3 reads CASSKRPGPFPHEQYF. The CDR3 DNA reads as TGTGCCAGCAGCAAAAGGCCAGGGCCCTTCCCCCACGAGCAGTACTTC.

This chain links TRBV19 with TRBJ1-1, with D tentatively TRBD1 (6 bases). Germline V gene data show CDR1 as LNHDA and CDR2 as SQIVND (reference sequence). Trimming took off 7 bases at V and 1 base at J, with 10 bases between the two ends. This CDR3 region has 13 residues. For the CDR3, the DNA is TGTGCCAGTACCAAGGGACAGAACACTGAAGCTTTCTTT. It yields the protein CASTKGQNTEAFF.

This clone came up a few times. V usage is TRBV6-5 and J usage is TRBJ2-7; 8 positions agree with TRBD2. Germline loops: CDR1 MNHEY, CDR2 SVGAGI. This CDR3 comprises 15 residues. Trimming at V came to 2 bases and at J to 2 bases, leaving 5 bases not matched to a gene. In DNA, the CDR3 is TGTGCCAGCAGTTACCCCTCCGGGGGGGCCTACGAGCAGTACTTC. Residues: CASSYPSGGAYEQYF.

CDR3 DNA sequence: TGTGCCAGCAGTGCCCTAGGGGGGGTAAACACTGAAGCTTTCTTT. Encoded protein: CASSALGGVNTEAFF. The rearrangement uses TRBV6-1 and TRBJ1-1, with a possible D match to TRBD1 (6 bases). The CDR3 runs 15 residues. Germline V CDR1 and CDR2: MNHNS, SASEGT. V was shortened by 4 bases and J by 2 bases, with 14 bases between the two germline ends.

This sequence joins TRBV9 and TRBJ1-3; 7 bases map to TRBD1. V lost 4 bases, J lost 0 bases, and 16 bases stayed unmatched. CDR1 and CDR2 from the germline V gene are SGDLS and YYNGEE. CDR3 length equals 19 residues. This chain's CDR3 is CASSPLIIPDRNSGNTIYF. The CDR3 DNA is TGTGCCAGCAGCCCTTTAATCATCCCGGACAGGAACTCTGGAAACACCATATATTTT.

This chain links TRBV4-2 with TRBJ1-2; no reliable D call. The CDR3 length is 12 residues. Germline V gives CDR1 LGHNA, CDR2 YNFKEQ. V was trimmed by 0 bases and J by 8 bases, leaving 7 bases between them. DNA for the CDR3: TGTGCCAGCAGCCAAGATATTAGCGGCTACACCTTC. Translated, it gives CASSQDISGYTF.

This rearrangement joins TRBV7-9 to TRBJ1-2; 7 bases are shared with TRBD1. The CDR3 is 16 amino acids. Germline values: CDR1 SEHNR, CDR2 FQNEAQ (reference sequence). J lost 6 bases, V lost 1 base, and 11 bases had no gene match. CDR3 sequence reads: CASSLVPHRGSDGYTF. In DNA, the CDR3 is TGTGCCAGCAGCTTAGTACCCCACAGGGGCAGCGATGGCTACACCTTC.

The V call is TRBV25-1, the J call TRBJ1-6; D perhaps matches TRBD1 (6 bases). The germline V and J ends were trimmed by 0 bases and 8 bases, with 14 bases remaining between them. The CDR3 sequence is 16 residues long. Germline-derived CDR1 and CDR2 are MGHDK and SYGVNS. The chain's CDR3 is CASSEYRGGGDSPLHF. The CDR3 DNA sequence: TGTGCCAGCAGTGAATATAGGGGAGGGGGAGATTCACCCCTCCACTTT.